The 22 T cell receptor beta chains given below trace back to one sample, sequenced in a study of blood T cell repertoires in COVID-19. Method: immunoSEQ multiplex PCR; TCRdb's copy keeps in-frame clones and lacks some. The table shows some 220,000 clones, with 80% occurring only once. Sequencing was performed on peripheral blood. The receptors originated from a human donor in a cohort sampled during active COVID-19.

The rearrangement joins TRBV11-2 to TRBJ2-7; the match to TRBD1 covers 7 bases. Germline V gene lookup returns CDR1 SGHAT and CDR2 FQNNGV. V gave up 5 bases and J gave up 0 bases; unmatched junction bases: 4. CDR3 length: 14 amino acids. CDR3 sequence: CASSRQGNSYEQYF. In DNA, the CDR3 is TGTGCCAGCAGCCGACAGGGAAACTCCTACGAGCAGTACTTC.

In DNA, the CDR3 is TGTGCCAGTAGTCCCCGGACAGTCGGGTACTCGGGGGAGACCCAGTACTTC. It translates to CASSPRTVGYSGETQYF. The V gene is TRBV19, the J gene TRBJ2-5, with a weak D call TRBD1 (6 bases). The CDR3 sequence is 17 residues long. V was clipped by 5 bases and J by 5 bases, with 24 bases between them. Looked up from germline, CDR1 is LNHDA and CDR2 is SQIVND (reference sequence).

With regard to this clone: The same CDR3 is also encoded by other DNA sequences in this sample. The CDR3, as DNA: TGTGCCAGCAGCTTGGCAACAGGGACTGAAGCTTTCTTT. Amino acid sequence: CASSLATGTEAFF. This chain connects TRBV5-8 to TRBJ1-1; tentative D call: TRBD1 (6 bases). Germline V gene sequence: CDR1 SGHTS, CDR2 YDEGEE. V gave up 0 bases and J gave up 5 bases, with 8 bases separating them. The CDR3 contains 13 residues.

This chain links TRBV6-5 with TRBJ2-5; D is unresolved. The CDR3 runs 15 residues. Per germline, CDR1 MNHEY and CDR2 SVGAGI. Deletions cut 6 bases from V and 2 bases from J, with 16 bases between. The CDR3 region has the DNA TGTGCCAGCAGATCTGGTGGAATCGGGCAAGAGACCCAGTACTTC. Its protein is CASRSGGIGQETQYF.

The chain links TRBV4-1 to TRBJ1-6; TRBD1 is a possible D gene (5 bases). The CDR3 loop spans 16 amino acids. V lost 1 base and J 9 bases, leaving 16 bases between the germline ends. Looked up from germline, CDR1 is MGHRA and CDR2 is YSYEKL. Written as DNA, the CDR3 is TGCGCCAGCAGCCAAGGCAGCCAAGGGGTAATTTCACCCCTCCACTTT. Protein product: CASSQGSQGVISPLHF.

This clone has a count of ten or more. The J gene is TRBJ1-6, the V gene TRBV5-1; perhaps TRBD1 as D (5 bases). The CDR3 loop spans 18 amino acids. Trimming pared 0 bases from V and 7 bases from J, leaving 20 bases between. The germline V gene has CDR1 SGHRS and CDR2 YFSETQ. The CDR3 sequence: CASSLANLRVRGNSPLHF. The CDR3 DNA reads TGCGCCAGCAGCTTGGCCAATCTCAGGGTGCGGGGAAATTCACCCCTCCACTTT.

V and J are TRBV9 and TRBJ1-1; D may be TRBD1 (5 bases). The CDR3 sequence is 15 residues long. Between the trimmed V and J ends, which lost 0 bases and 0 bases, there was a span of 9 bases. Germline CDR1 is SGDLS and CDR2 is YYNGEE. CDR3 sequence: CASSVGGPLNTEAFF. CDR3 DNA: TGTGCCAGCAGCGTAGGGGGCCCCCTGAACACTGAAGCTTTCTTT. Drawing the rest from reference TRBV9 and TRBJ1-1, the complete variable domain is DSGVTQTPKHLITATGQRVTLRCSPRSGDLSVYWYQQSLDQGLQFLIQYYNGEERAKGNILERFSAQQFPDLHSELNLSSLELGDSALYFCASSVGGPLNTEAFFGQGTRLTVV.

This clone was detected a few times. The rearrangement uses TRBV19 and TRBJ1-1; 7 bases agree with TRBD1. CDR1 is LNHDA and CDR2 is SQIVND in the germline V gene (reference sequence). Trimming cost V 6 bases and J 1 base; bases outside gene matches: 8. This CDR3 comprises 15 residues. This chain's CDR3 is CASRKQGRPNTEAFF. CDR3 coding DNA: TGTGCCAGTAGGAAACAGGGGCGTCCGAACACTGAAGCTTTCTTT.

This chain links TRBV7-2 with TRBJ1-1; unclear D gene. The CDR3 loop spans 13 amino acids. Germline V CDR1 and CDR2: SGHTA, FQGNSA. Trimming removed 2 bases at V and 6 bases at J, with 10 bases between. Here the CDR3 DNA reads TGTGCCAGCAGCTTACTTCTCCTCGCTGAAGCTTTCTTT. It is translated as CASSLLLLAEAFF.

The rearrangement links TRBV3-1 (or the pseudogene TRBV3-2) to TRBJ2-5; 9 positions match TRBD2. V trimming: 1 base; J trimming: 4 bases; junction bases outside the gene matches: 10. The CDR3 has 17 amino acids. Germline V gene sequence: CDR1 LGHDT, CDR2 YNNKEL (reference sequence). In DNA, the CDR3 is TGTGCCAGCAGCCAAGGTGACCAGCGGGGGGTCTCAGAGACCCAGTACTTC. Translation: CASSQGDQRGVSETQYF.

This clone was detected only a few times. The chain uses TRBV5-4 and TRBJ2-3, with 7 bases fitting TRBD2. CDR3 length: 15 amino acids. The junction had 4 bases not matched to a gene; V was cut back by 1 base and J by 2 bases. The V gene's germline CDR1 is SGHNT and CDR2 YYREEE (reference sequence). The CDR3 bases are TGTGCCAGCAGCTTGTACGGGGGGAACACAGATACGCAGTATTTT. Encoded protein: CASSLYGGNTDTQYF.

The chain couples TRBV28 to TRBJ1-2; a possible D gene is TRBD1 (6 bases). The germline V gene encodes CDR1 MDHEN and CDR2 SYDVKM. The V end was cut by 11 bases, the J end by 5 bases, with 21 bases between. The CDR3 is 14 residues long. CDR3 sequence (DNA): TGTGCCGTGACCGAACAGGGTTTTTTGTATGGCTACACCTTC. Translated, it gives CAVTEQGFLYGYTF.

V gene TRBV18 combines with J gene TRBJ2-1, with 9 positions matching TRBD2. The germline V gene encodes CDR1 KGHSH and CDR2 LQKENI. This CDR3 is built from 17 residues. V shed 6 bases and J 2 bases; nucleotides not matched to a gene: 11. The chain's CDR3 is CASSPRSSGSTYNEQFF. CDR3 nucleotide sequence: TGTGCCAGCTCTCCCCGTAGTAGCGGGAGTACCTACAATGAGCAGTTCTTC.

V usage is TRBV18 and J usage is TRBJ1-2; D not resolved. This CDR3 has 15 amino acids. The V end was cut by 4 bases, the J end by 0 bases, with 12 bases between. The germline gives CDR1 KGHSH, CDR2 LQKENI. The CDR3 region is CASSLDRETNYGYTF. The DNA of the CDR3 is TGTGCCAGCTCACTGGACCGGGAAACTAACTATGGCTACACCTTC. The variable domain in full, completed from reference TRBV18 and TRBJ1-2, reads NAGVMQNPRHLVRRRGQEARLRCSPMKGHSHVYWYRQLPEEGLKFMVYLQKENIIDESGMPKERFSAEFPKEGPSILRIQQVVRGDSAAYFCASSLDRETNYGYTFGSGTRLTVV.

This clone was recorded only once. The chain is built from TRBV20-1 and TRBJ2-7; D remains ambiguous. CDR1 and CDR2 (germline): DFQATT, SNEGSKA (reference sequence). This CDR3 has 11 amino acids. Between the trimmed V and J ends, which lost 4 bases and 3 bases, there was a span of 7 bases. The CDR3 protein is CSATRGYEQYF. The CDR3 DNA reads TGCAGTGCTACCCGCGGCTACGAGCAGTACTTC.

V is TRBV25-1 and J is TRBJ1-1; D unclear. Between the trimmed V and J ends, which lost 4 bases and 5 bases, there was a span of 17 bases. CDR1 is MGHDK and CDR2 is SYGVNS in the germline V gene. CDR3 length: 15 amino acids. CDR3 DNA: TGTGCCAGCAGTGTCTACCGCGGGTTGGGAACTGAAGCTTTCTTT. It encodes CASSVYRGLGTEAFF.

The CDR3 spells CASRWTGSEQYF. The CDR3 bases are TGTGCCAGCAGGTGGACAGGGAGCGAGCAGTACTTC. This chain connects TRBV6-5 to TRBJ2-7, with 8 bases aligning to TRBD1. The CDR3 sequence is 12 residues long. Unmatched junction bases numbered 4, after V lost 6 bases and J lost 6 bases. Germline-derived CDR1 and CDR2 are MNHEY and SVGAGI.

The V and J genes are TRBV11-2 and TRBJ1-2; D gene uncertain. The V gene lost 0 bases and the J gene lost 0 bases, with 11 bases spanning the gap. The CDR3 covers 16 residues. Looked up from germline, CDR1 is SGHAT and CDR2 is FQNNGV. The DNA of the CDR3 is TGTGCCAGCAGCTTAGATGGGAGGGCCTCTAACTATGGCTACACCTTC. Its protein is CASSLDGRASNYGYTF. The full variable domain, completed using reference TRBV11-2 and TRBJ1-2, is EAGVAQSPRYKIIEKRQSVAFWCNPISGHATLYWYQQILGQGPKLLIQFQNNGVVDDSQLPKDRFSAERLKGVDSTLKIQPAKLEDSAVYLCASSLDGRASNYGYTFGSGTRLTVV.

The chain joins TRBV4-1 to TRBJ1-1; D may be TRBD1 (6 bases). This CDR3 spans 13 amino acids. Germline V gene data show CDR1 as MGHRA and CDR2 as YSYEKL. Trimming took 7 bases from V and 5 from J, leaving 14 bases between them. CDR3 nucleotides: TGCGCCAGCACCAGGGTACAGGGAACTGAAGCTTTCTTT. It encodes CASTRVQGTEAFF.

This chain joins TRBV28 and TRBJ1-1; weak D call: TRBD1 (5 bases). Germline loops: CDR1 MDHEN, CDR2 SYDVKM. Trimming cost V 7 bases and J 3 bases, with 18 bases left between them. The CDR3 contains 15 residues. CDR3 bases: TGTGCCAGCATGCGCCAAACCTCAGGGCACACTGAAGCTTTCTTT. Residues: CASMRQTSGHTEAFF.

This clone showed up many times. The chain recombines TRBV2 with TRBJ2-3; 9 nucleotides match TRBD2. The CDR3 is 15 amino acids. The germline V gene has CDR1 SNHLY and CDR2 FYNNEI. J was trimmed by 4 bases and V by 2 bases; bases with no gene match: 4. CDR3 in DNA: TGTGCCAGCAGTGAAATGGGACTAGCTTCAGATACGCAGTATTTT. Protein product: CASSEMGLASDTQYF.

In this sample, this clone turned up a few times. The chain combines TRBV7-3 with TRBJ1-4; 7 nucleotides match TRBD1. V was pared by 2 bases and J by 5 bases, with 2 bases of the junction left unmatched. Germline loops: CDR1 SGHTA, CDR2 FQGTGA. CDR3 length: 14 residues. CDR3 sequence reads: CASSLGDSNEKLFF. In DNA, the CDR3 is TGTGCCAGCAGCTTAGGGGACAGCAATGAAAAACTGTTTTTT.